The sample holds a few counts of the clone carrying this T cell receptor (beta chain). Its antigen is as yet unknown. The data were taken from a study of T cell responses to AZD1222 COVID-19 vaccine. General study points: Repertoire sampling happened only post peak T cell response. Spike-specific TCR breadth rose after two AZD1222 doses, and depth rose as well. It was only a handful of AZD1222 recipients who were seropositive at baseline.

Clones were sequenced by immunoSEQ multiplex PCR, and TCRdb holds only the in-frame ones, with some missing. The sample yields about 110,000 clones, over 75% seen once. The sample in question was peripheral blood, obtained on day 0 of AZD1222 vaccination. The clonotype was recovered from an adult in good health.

The CDR3 is CASSLALTGRGEQYF. In nucleotides, the CDR3 is TGTGCCAGCAGCTTAGCGCTTACAGGGAGAGGCGAGCAGTACTTC. This rearrangement joins TRBV7-9 to TRBJ2-7; D perhaps matches TRBD1 (6 bases). From germline, CDR1 is SEHNR and CDR2 FQNEAQ (reference sequence). This CDR3 contains 15 residues. Trimming pared 0 bases from V and 6 bases from J, leaving 15 bases between. Drawing the rest from reference TRBV7-9 and TRBJ2-7, the complete variable domain is DTGVSQNPRHKITKRGQNVTFRCDPISEHNRLYWYRQTLGQGPEFLTYFQNEAQLEKSRLLSDRFSAERPKGSFSTLEIQRTEQGDSAMYLCASSLALTGRGEQYFGPGTRLTVT.